These 24 T cell receptor beta chains were all obtained from the same sample, sequenced in a study of blood T cell repertoires in COVID-19. The method was immunoSEQ multiplex PCR; TCRdb's version includes in-frame clones alone and lacks a portion of them. The sample lists about 150,000 clones, about 85% occurring once. The specimen was PBMCs or T cells enriched from blood (not recorded which). All receptors come from a woman in her fifties or sixties who had recovered from COVID-19.

This clone appeared a few times. This chain connects TRBV9 to TRBJ2-5; 10 positions agree with TRBD2. This CDR3 comprises 18 residues. V was pared by 0 bases and J by 1 base, with 9 bases of the junction left unmatched. The germline V gene has CDR1 SGDLS and CDR2 YYNGEE. The DNA of the CDR3 is TGTGCCAGCAGCGTAGGAGATAGCGGGAGGCGAAGCCAAGAGACCCAGTACTTC. Translated: CASSVGDSGRRSQETQYF.

The chain uses TRBV5-5 and TRBJ1-5, with D perhaps matching TRBD1 (5 bases). CDR3 length: 17 amino acids. The germline gives CDR1 SGHKS, CDR2 YYEKEE (reference sequence). Trimming pared 1 base from V and 0 bases from J, leaving 14 bases between. CDR3 nucleotides: TGTGCCAGCAGCTTGTCCCTGTGGGGCCATAGCAATCAGCCCCAGCATTTT. Its protein product is CASSLSLWGHSNQPQHF.

The chain recombines TRBV5-5 with TRBJ1-3; 8 nucleotides agree with TRBD1. Germline trimming cut 5 bases from V and 14 bases from J; bases unmatched to any gene: 15. Germline V gene sequence: CDR1 SGHKS, CDR2 YYEKEE (reference sequence). This CDR3 comprises 14 residues. In DNA, the CDR3 is TGTGCCAGCAGTTCTGGACAGGGAAAGAGGGTATTATATTTT. Its translation is CASSSGQGKRVLYF.

The chain is built from TRBV19 and TRBJ2-3; 12 bases match TRBD2. The CDR3 loop spans 16 amino acids. After removal of 2 bases from V and 4 bases from J, the junction contained 4 bases not matched to a gene. CDR1 and CDR2 (germline): LNHDA, SQIVND (reference sequence). The CDR3 DNA reads TGTGCCAGTAGTATACGGACTAGCGGGACGGCAGATACGCAGTATTTT. Encoded protein: CASSIRTSGTADTQYF.

V usage is TRBV6-5 and J usage is TRBJ1-5; D is possibly TRBD1 (6 bases). V shed 6 bases and J shed 5 bases, with 8 bases lying between them. The CDR3 has 12 residues. Germline V gene lookup returns CDR1 MNHEY and CDR2 SVGAGI. This CDR3 is CASSRGDQPQHF. The CDR3 DNA reads as TGTGCCAGCAGCAGGGGTGATCAGCCCCAGCATTTT.

The chain combines TRBV29-1 with TRBJ2-3, with D perhaps TRBD2 (6 bases). V was trimmed by 7 bases and J by 6 bases, leaving 14 bases between them. This CDR3 has 12 amino acids. Germline values: CDR1 SQVTM, CDR2 ANQGSEA. The CDR3 coding sequence is TGCAGCGCCTCCACTAGCAGTGATACGCAGTATTTT. This gives the protein CSASTSSDTQYF.

V is TRBV27 and J is TRBJ1-2, with 8 bases fitting TRBD1. This CDR3 comprises 16 residues. V shed 2 bases, J shed 4 bases, and the junction held 9 bases outside the gene matches. CDR1 is MNHEY, CDR2 SMNVEV, per germline (reference sequence). CDR3 in amino acids: CASSLRADRVGYGYTF. For the CDR3, the DNA is TGTGCCAGCAGTTTACGGGCGGACAGGGTTGGCTATGGCTACACCTTC.

The V call is TRBV7-2, the J call TRBJ1-4; D remains unclear. Germline V gene lookup returns CDR1 SGHTA and CDR2 FQGNSA. Trimming removed 1 base at V and 0 bases at J, with 6 bases between. This CDR3 region has 15 residues. The CDR3 DNA follows: TGTGCCAGCAGCTTAGGGCAAGCAACTAATGAAAAACTGTTTTTT. As protein: CASSLGQATNEKLFF.

This chain connects TRBV5-1 to TRBJ2-1; 9 bases align to TRBD2. Germline CDR1 reads SGHRS; CDR2 reads YFSETQ. The CDR3 runs to 14 residues. The trim removed 1 base at V and 7 bases at J, leaving 3 bases unmatched. The CDR3 coding sequence is TGCGCCAGCAGCTTGACGCTAGCGGGGAATGAGCAGTTCTTC. Translated, it gives CASSLTLAGNEQFF.

The rearrangement joins TRBV28 to TRBJ1-1, with TRBD1 identical over 7 bases. CDR3 length equals 15 residues. CDR1 and CDR2 from the germline V gene are MDHEN and SYDVKM. V dropped 7 bases and J dropped 1; count of bases not matched to a gene: 9. The CDR3 spells CASNLRTGWNTEAFF. The CDR3 DNA reads as TGTGCCAGCAATCTTAGGACAGGATGGAACACTGAAGCTTTCTTT.

CDR3 sequence reads: CASSSGTSGTTDTQYF. CDR3 bases: TGTGCCAGCAGTTCAGGGACTAGCGGGACTACAGATACGCAGTATTTT. The chain uses TRBV6-2 or TRBV6-3 and TRBJ2-3, with TRBD2 matching 13 bases. The germline V gene has CDR1 MNHEY and CDR2 SVGEGT. J lost 3 bases, V lost 4 bases, and 4 bases had no gene match. The CDR3 runs 16 residues.

The chain joins TRBV6-5 to TRBJ2-1; 8 positions match TRBD2. The CDR3 runs 15 residues. V shed 6 bases and J 8 bases; nucleotides not matched to a gene: 12. CDR1 and CDR2 (germline): MNHEY, SVGAGI. For the CDR3, the DNA is TGTGCCAGCAGCCCCCTGGTGAGCGGGAGCTATGAGCAGTTCTTC. This translates into CASSPLVSGSYEQFF.

The rearrangement joins TRBV4-1 to TRBJ2-4; D unclear. CDR3 length equals 13 residues. V was pared by 1 base and J by 9 bases, with 10 bases between. CDR1 is MGHRA and CDR2 is YSYEKL in the germline V gene. As DNA, the CDR3 is TGCGCCAGCAGCCAAGGGCCTTCGGGCATTCAGTACTTC. The encoded protein is CASSQGPSGIQYF.

The rearrangement uses TRBV6-5 and TRBJ2-6, with a possible D match to TRBD2 (6 bases). The V gene lost 10 bases and the J gene lost 3 bases, with 10 bases spanning the gap. The CDR3 has 13 amino acids. CDR1 and CDR2 from the germline V gene are MNHEY and SVGAGI. The CDR3 region has the DNA TGTGCCACTAGAGCGGGTGGGGCCAACGTCCTGACTTTC. This sequence encodes CATRAGGANVLTF.

This chain connects TRBV6-2 or TRBV6-3 to TRBJ1-4; the match to TRBD1 covers 7 bases. The CDR3 contains 16 residues. V lost 6 bases to trimming and J lost 0 bases; unmatched junction nucleotides: 7. Germline-derived CDR1 and CDR2 are MNHEY and SVGEGT. CDR3 nucleotide sequence: TGTGCCAGCAGCCCCGGGACAGCGTCAACTAATGAAAAACTGTTTTTT. This gives the protein CASSPGTASTNEKLFF.

The chain has TRBV7-6 and TRBJ2-5; TRBD2 agrees at 12 bases. This CDR3 comprises 18 residues. Germline CDR1 is SGHVS and CDR2 is FNYEAQ. The ends lost 3 bases at V and 3 bases at J; junction bases unmatched: 11. CDR3 amino acids: CASSFSRTSGARKETQYF. DNA for the CDR3: TGTGCCAGCAGCTTTTCCCGGACTAGCGGGGCTCGCAAAGAGACCCAGTACTTC.

In its sample, this clone was seen once. The sample contains more than one DNA sequence encoding this CDR3. The chain is built from TRBV5-8 and TRBJ1-5; tentative D call: TRBD1 (6 bases). Per the germline V gene, CDR1 is SGHTS and CDR2 is YDEGEE. The CDR3 runs to 14 residues. V lost 0 bases and J lost 5, with 9 bases in between. The CDR3 coding sequence is TGTGCCAGCAGCTTGGATGACAGGCATCAGCCCCAGCATTTT. Translation gives CASSLDDRHQPQHF. The complete variable domain, with remaining parts taken from reference TRBV5-8 and TRBJ1-5, reads EAGVTQSPTHLIKTRGQQATLRCSPISGHTSVYWYQQALGLGLQFLLWYDEGEERNRGNFPPRFSGRQFPNYSSELNVNALELEDSALYLCASSLDDRHQPQHFGDGTRLSIL.

The chain employs TRBV2 and TRBJ1-3; D call uncertain. Deletions cut 1 base from V and 2 bases from J, with 12 bases between. The length of the CDR3 is 16 residues. CDR1 and CDR2 from the germline V gene are SNHLY and FYNNEI. The CDR3 spells CASSEGPGGTGNTIYF. The CDR3 DNA follows: TGTGCCAGCAGTGAAGGGCCGGGAGGTACTGGAAACACCATATATTTT.

The genes are TRBV11-2 and TRBJ2-7, with a tentative D call TRBD2 (5 bases). Germline assignment: CDR1 SGHAT and CDR2 FQNNGV. The CDR3 extends over 16 amino acids. Between the trimmed V and J ends, which lost 4 bases and 0 bases, there was a span of 16 bases. Here the CDR3 DNA reads TGTGCCAGCAGCTCGCCGAGAGGGCCCTACTCCTACGAGCAGTACTTC. Translated, it gives CASSSPRGPYSYEQYF. The full variable domain, rest sourced from reference TRBV11-2 and TRBJ2-7, is EAGVAQSPRYKIIEKRQSVAFWCNPISGHATLYWYQQILGQGPKLLIQFQNNGVVDDSQLPKDRFSAERLKGVDSTLKIQPAKLEDSAVYLCASSSPRGPYSYEQYFGPGTRLTVT.

As regards this clone: The sample has other DNA sequences that encode this CDR3 too. This rearrangement joins TRBV7-2 to TRBJ1-2; D unresolved. CDR3 length: 12 amino acids. V gave up 3 bases and J gave up 8 bases, with 10 bases separating them. CDR1 and CDR2 (germline): SGHTA, FQGNSA. In DNA form, the CDR3 reads TGTGCCAGCAGCTTGAGGGCGGGCGGCTACACCTTC. It specifies CASSLRAGGYTF.

Worth noting for this clone: The germline gene is not matched at one end of the junction; a read error may be the cause. This CDR3 is CASLPTVTDTKFYF. Written as DNA, the CDR3 is TGTGCCAGCCTGCCGACAGTGACCGACACCAAGTTCTATTTT. This chain joins TRBV7-2 and TRBJ1-5; tentatively, D is TRBD1 (5 bases). The germline V gene encodes CDR1 SGHTA and CDR2 FQGNSA. The CDR3 runs to 14 residues.

The genes are TRBV28 and TRBJ1-5, with D uncertain. The CDR3 extends over 13 amino acids. Germline V gene data show CDR1 as MDHEN and CDR2 as SYDVKM. V lost 8 bases, J lost 2 bases, and 10 bases lay in between. The CDR3 sequence is CASGSNGNQPQHF. CDR3 DNA sequence: TGTGCCAGCGGCAGTAATGGCAATCAGCCCCAGCATTTT.

CDR3 amino acids: CASSSLAGGPGKNIQYF. The CDR3 DNA is TGTGCCAGCAGTTCTTTAGCGGGGGGGCCCGGCAAAAACATTCAGTACTTC. The chain employs TRBV6-2 or TRBV6-3 and TRBJ2-4; 11 bases fit TRBD2. V shed 4 bases and J 3 bases; nucleotides not matched to a gene: 8. The germline V gene has CDR1 MNHEY and CDR2 SVGEGT. The CDR3 totals 17 residues.

A few counts support this clone. Written as DNA, the CDR3 is TGCGCCAGCAGCGTGACAGGCCCCGAAAAACTGTTTTTT. It codes for CASSVTGPEKLFF. The chain uses TRBV5-1 and TRBJ1-4, with D maybe TRBD1 (6 bases). The ends were cut back, 4 bases at V and 8 bases at J, with 12 bases in the middle. Germline assignment: CDR1 SGHRS and CDR2 YFSETQ. This CDR3 region has 13 residues.